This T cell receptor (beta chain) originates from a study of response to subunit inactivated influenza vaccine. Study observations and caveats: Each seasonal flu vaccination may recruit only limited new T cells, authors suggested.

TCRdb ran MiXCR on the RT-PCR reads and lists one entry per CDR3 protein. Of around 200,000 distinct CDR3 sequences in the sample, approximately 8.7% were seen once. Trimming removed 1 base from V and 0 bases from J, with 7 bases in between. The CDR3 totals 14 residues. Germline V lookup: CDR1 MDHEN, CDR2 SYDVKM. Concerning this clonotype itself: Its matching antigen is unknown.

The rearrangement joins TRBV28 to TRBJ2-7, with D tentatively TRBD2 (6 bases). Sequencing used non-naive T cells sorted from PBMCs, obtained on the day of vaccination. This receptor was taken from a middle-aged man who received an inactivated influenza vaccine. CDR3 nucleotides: TGTGCCAGCAGTTTATACGGGGGCTCCTACGAGCAGTACTTC. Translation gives CASSLYGGSYEQYF.